The sequence of this TCR beta chain was determined in a study of vaccination and CD4 T cells after COVID-19. Oncomine TCR Beta short-read sequencing was applied to DNA from cultured CD4+ T cells. Investigators isolated genomic DNA from cultured CD4+ T cells. TCRdb re-derived calls from the PCR reads in MiXCR, one entry per CDR3 protein. The sample comprises under 20,000 distinct CDR3 sequences, around 58% of which are singletons, and 8% to 13% rests with the top ten. As to this clonotype: As yet, its antigen is unknown.

Trimming took 1 base from V and 6 from J; bases not matched to a gene: 5. There are 14 residues in the CDR3. Looked up from germline, CDR1 is DFQATT and CDR2 is SNEGSKA (reference sequence). Specified treatment: approximately 9-day PBMC culture with coronavirus spike peptide pools or control peptides (ViraFEST assay). The specimen was CD4+ T cells from blood, cultured in vitro. The source of this sequence is a human donor who had recovered from COVID-19. This chain links TRBV20-1 with TRBJ2-4; 8 bases fit TRBD2. The CDR3 region is CSARGASGLNIQYF. CDR3 sequence (DNA): TGCAGTGCTAGAGGGGCTAGCGGGTTAAACATTCAGTACTTC.